A single sample gave rise to the 9 T cell receptor beta chains below, sequenced in a study of brain T cells in children with intractable seizures. Only in-frame clones appear in the TCRdb table, and some are missing; sequencing was by immunoSEQ multiplex PCR. In the table there are 100,000 to 120,000 clones, around 94% of which are singletons. This sample comprised peripheral blood, obtained at surgery. Receptors originate from a boy under three years old with hemimegalencephaly and intractable seizures.

The chain is built from TRBV16 and TRBJ2-5; 7 nucleotides agree with TRBD1. The germline V gene has CDR1 KGHSY and CDR2 FQNENV. The CDR3 runs to 17 residues. J lost 2 bases, V lost 3 bases, and 12 bases had no gene match. CDR3 sequence reads: CASSHPVPTGLQETQYF. DNA for the CDR3: TGTGCCAGCAGCCATCCAGTACCGACAGGGCTACAAGAGACCCAGTACTTC. The complete variable domain, with remaining parts taken from reference TRBV16 and TRBJ2-5, reads GEEVAQTPKHLVRGEGQKAKLYCAPIKGHSYVFWYQQVLKNEFKFLISFQNENVFDETGMPKERFSAKCLPNSPCSLEIQATKLEDSAVYFCASSHPVPTGLQETQYFGPGTRLLVL.

V usage is TRBV5-6 and J usage is TRBJ1-6, with TRBD1 matching 7 bases. In germline, CDR1 is SGHDT, CDR2 YYEEEE. Trimming cost V 1 base and J 6 bases; bases outside gene matches: 7. This CDR3 comprises 16 residues. DNA for the CDR3: TGTGCCAGCAGCTTGTCCCAGGGGGTGGGTAATTCACCCCTCCACTTT. It translates to CASSLSQGVGNSPLHF. Full variable domain (rest looked up from reference TRBV5-6 and TRBJ1-6): DAGVTQSPTHLIKTRGQQVTLRCSPKSGHDTVSWYQQALGQGPQFIFQYYEEEERQRGNFPDRFSGHQFPNYSSELNVNALLLGDSALYLCASSLSQGVGNSPLHFGNGTRLTVT.

V is TRBV7-8 and J is TRBJ2-7; D call uncertain. This CDR3 region has 13 residues. CDR1 and CDR2 from the germline V gene are SGHVS and FQNEAQ. Trimming removed 1 base at V and 6 bases at J, with 10 bases between. CDR3 loop: CASSLGAVAEQYF. In nucleotides, the CDR3 is TGTGCCAGCAGCTTAGGGGCTGTCGCCGAGCAGTACTTC.

V usage is TRBV9 and J usage is TRBJ2-2; either TRBD1 or TRBD2 may supply D (7 bases each). Germline V gives CDR1 SGDLS, CDR2 YYNGEE. Trimming cost V 6 bases and J 2 bases, with 20 bases left between them. This CDR3 has 17 amino acids. The CDR3: CASTRGGRPTNTGELFF. The CDR3 coding sequence is TGTGCCAGCACCAGGGGGGGGCGGCCGACCAACACCGGGGAGCTGTTTTTT.

The chain uses TRBV6-2 or TRBV6-3 and TRBJ2-7; D remains unclear. The CDR3 sequence is 14 residues long. The germline V gene encodes CDR1 MNHEY and CDR2 SVGEGT. V lost 0 bases, J lost 1 base, and 7 bases lay in between. CDR3 sequence: CASSYSSASYEQYF. CDR3 sequence (DNA): TGTGCCAGCAGTTACTCCAGCGCTTCCTACGAGCAGTACTTC.

The rearrangement joins TRBV15 to TRBJ1-2; 7 bases map to TRBD1. The V gene's germline CDR1 is LNHNV and CDR2 YYDKDF (reference sequence). The CDR3 sequence is 14 residues long. V lost 0 bases and J lost 7; bases outside the gene matches: 5. CDR3 nucleotide sequence: TGTGCCACCAGCAGAGATAGCAGGGGGACTGGCTACACCTTC. It codes for CATSRDSRGTGYTF.

V usage is TRBV7-9 and J usage is TRBJ1-4, with D unresolved. This CDR3 has 18 amino acids. V was clipped by 5 bases and J by 1 base, with 20 bases between them. The germline V gene has CDR1 SEHNR and CDR2 FQNEAQ (reference sequence). The CDR3 here is CASSGRTRGLQTNEKLFF. For the CDR3, the DNA is TGTGCCAGCAGCGGTCGGACGCGAGGACTTCAAACTAATGAAAAACTGTTTTTT.

CDR3 sequence: CASSYSRVAGAYEQYF. The CDR3 region has the DNA TGTGCCAGCAGTTACTCGCGAGTAGCGGGAGCCTACGAGCAGTACTTC. This chain links TRBV6-2 or TRBV6-3 with TRBJ2-7, with 9 positions matching TRBD2. Trimming at V came to 0 bases and at J to 2 bases, leaving 5 bases not matched to a gene. The CDR3 length is 16 residues. Germline V gives CDR1 MNHEY, CDR2 SVGEGT.

The CDR3 DNA follows: TGTGCCAGCAGTGCCCTTAGGACAGGGAGGGGCTACGAGCAGTACTTC. Encoded protein: CASSALRTGRGYEQYF. The chain uses TRBV2 and TRBJ2-7, with D possibly matching TRBD1 (8 bases). This CDR3 is 16 amino acids long. Trimming shortened V by 4 bases and J by 3 bases, and 19 bases separated the two germline ends. CDR1 SNHLY and CDR2 FYNNEI come from the germline V gene.